This TCR beta chain was captured in a study of shared clonotypes between healthy human individuals. Regarding the study as a whole: Unshared clonotypes carried lower generation probabilities than those common to all four donors.

As for this clone: The antigen is unknown.

From germline, CDR1 is MNHNS and CDR2 SASEGT. The CDR3 loop spans 14 amino acids. V shed 5 bases, J shed 7 bases, and the junction held 8 bases outside the gene matches. CCR7-negative CD45RA+ TemRA cells were pooled with CD45RO+ cells for CD8 memory. Methods used by the authors: Filtering differed for immunoSEQ, which gave only junction sequences without quality scores. Only in-frame clones appear in the TCRdb table, and some are missing; sequencing was by immunoSEQ multiplex PCR. D and trimming come from the DNA, and the V and J calls and clone size come from that table. In the table there are hundreds of thousands of clones, approximately 96% of which are singletons.

Sequenced input: memory CD8+ T cells sorted from blood. Subset indicated: CD45RO+ cells pooled with CCR7-negative TemRA cells. The TCR originated in a man between 25 and 39 years old in good health. The J gene is TRBJ2-1, the V gene TRBV6-1; 7 bases fit TRBD1. CDR3 coding DNA: TGTGCCAGCAGTCGACAGGGTCCGGCAAATGAGCAGTTCTTC. This gives the protein CASSRQGPANEQFF.